The subject of this entry is one TCR beta chain. CDR1 is SGHAT and CDR2 is FQNNGV in the germline V gene. The CDR3 spans 15 residues. V shed 4 bases, J shed 1 base, and the junction held 4 bases outside the gene matches. The data were obtained in a study of T cell changes during pregnancy in multiple sclerosis. The repertoire was sequenced with immunoSEQ multiplex PCR; TCRdb's copy has only in-frame clones and lacks some. The sample holds almost 65,000 clones, around 92% seen once. The V and J genes are TRBV11-2 and TRBJ1-1; 9 bases agree with TRBD1. The sample was peripheral blood, taken in the first trimester of pregnancy. The receptor comes from a female donor with multiple sclerosis, enrolled in a pregnancy study. This CDR3 reads CASSYWDRENTEAFF. The CDR3 coding sequence is TGTGCCAGCAGCTACTGGGACAGGGAGAACACTGAAGCTTTCTTT.